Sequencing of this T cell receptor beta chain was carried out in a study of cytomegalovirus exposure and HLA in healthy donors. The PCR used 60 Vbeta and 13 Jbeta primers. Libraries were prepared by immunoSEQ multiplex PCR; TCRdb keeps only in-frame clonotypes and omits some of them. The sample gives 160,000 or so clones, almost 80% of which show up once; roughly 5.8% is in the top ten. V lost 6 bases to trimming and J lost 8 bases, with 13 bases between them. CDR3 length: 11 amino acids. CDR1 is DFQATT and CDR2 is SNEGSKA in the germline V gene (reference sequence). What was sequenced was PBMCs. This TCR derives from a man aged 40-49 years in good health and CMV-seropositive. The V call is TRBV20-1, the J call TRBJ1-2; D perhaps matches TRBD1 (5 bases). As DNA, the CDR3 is TGCAGTGCCGCGGGGCCGGGAGGCTACACCTTC. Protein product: CSAAGPGGYTF.